The entry below describes one T cell receptor (beta chain). What it binds is unknown. CDR3 length: 15 residues. The V gene's germline CDR1 is MNHNS and CDR2 SASEGT. V lost 6 bases and J 4 bases, leaving 17 bases between the germline ends. Among the donors, all were Caucasian adults who lived in Nashville, Tennessee. This sample was included in a study of shared clonotypes between healthy human individuals. The unsorted PBMC replicate PCRs were performed with 300 ng DNA, roughly 30,000 T cell genomes. The assay was immunoSEQ multiplex PCR, and TCRdb's table has in-frame clones only and misses some. This table has 400,000 to 600,000 clones, roughly 83% appearing once. Whole-study results and caveats: The low donor count limited represented genetic and exposure-history diversity.

The TCR was taken from a woman aged 40 to 55 in good health. Some clones in this sample may be carry-over from other donors' samples. The chain has TRBV6-1 and TRBJ2-3; TRBD1 might be the D (6 bases). Sequencing used PBMCs. In DNA form, the CDR3 reads TGTGCCAGCAGGGGGGCCCGCCAGTTCCCAGATACGCAGTATTTT. Translation gives CASRGARQFPDTQYF.